The next 28 T cell receptor beta chains were all read from a single sample in a study of blood T cell repertoires in COVID-19. The protocol was immunoSEQ multiplex PCR, while the TCRdb copy is restricted to in-frame clones and leaves out a portion. The sample lists some 330,000 clones; around 87% were seen once. Sequenced material: PBMCs or T cells enriched from blood (not recorded which). The receptors stem from a middle-aged man in a cohort exposed to, infected with or recovered from COVID-19 (not recorded which).

The chain couples TRBV2 to TRBJ1-2, with a weak D call TRBD1 (5 bases). The ends were cut back, 5 bases at V and 2 bases at J, with 9 bases in the middle. The length of the CDR3 is 13 residues. Germline assignment: CDR1 SNHLY and CDR2 FYNNEI. CDR3 sequence (DNA): TGTGCCAGCAGTTCAGGGTTGAACTATGGCTACACCTTC. This sequence encodes CASSSGLNYGYTF.

The genes are TRBV7-8 and TRBJ2-7, with D possibly being TRBD2 (6 bases). CDR3 length equals 16 residues. V lost 5 bases to trimming and J lost 1 base, with 18 bases between them. Looked up from germline, CDR1 is SGHVS and CDR2 is FQNEAQ. DNA of the CDR3: TGTGCCAGCAGCCTAGGCTTGGGGGAGGAATCCTACGAGCAGTACTTC. This translates into CASSLGLGEESYEQYF.

This clone has a handful of counts. The chain recombines TRBV11-2 with TRBJ1-4; D perhaps matches TRBD1 (5 bases). This CDR3 is built from 17 residues. Germline-derived CDR1 and CDR2 are SGHAT and FQNNGV. The ends were cut back, 1 base at V and 8 bases at J, with 20 bases in the middle. The CDR3 is CASSLGRGRGVWEKLFF. The CDR3 DNA sequence: TGTGCCAGCAGCTTAGGTCGTGGGAGGGGCGTTTGGGAAAAACTGTTTTTT.

CDR3 sequence (DNA): TGTGCCAGCAGTGAACCTGCAACTAATGAAAAACTGTTTTTT. Amino acid sequence: CASSEPATNEKLFF. V and J are TRBV6-1 and TRBJ1-4; D not resolved. Trimming removed 2 bases from V and 0 bases from J, with 4 bases in between. Germline V gene data show CDR1 as MNHNS and CDR2 as SASEGT. The CDR3 has 14 amino acids.

V usage is TRBV5-1 and J usage is TRBJ2-1; 11 bases are a match to TRBD2. The CDR3 is 15 residues long. V lost 4 bases, J lost 7 bases, and 7 bases stayed unmatched. Germline loops: CDR1 SGHRS, CDR2 YFSETQ. CDR3 bases: TGCGCCAGCAGCCTCGCGGTAGCGGGGGGGAATGAGCAGTTCTTC. Translating gives CASSLAVAGGNEQFF.

This sequence joins TRBV7-8 and TRBJ1-1; perhaps TRBD1 as D (6 bases). The germline CDR1 and CDR2 sequences are SGHVS and FQNEAQ. The CDR3 contains 14 residues. V lost 4 bases and J lost 10, with 19 bases in between. The CDR3 loop is CASSSQGVWNGAFF. The CDR3, as DNA: TGTGCCAGCAGCTCACAGGGAGTTTGGAACGGAGCTTTCTTT. The complete variable domain, with remaining parts taken from reference TRBV7-8 and TRBJ1-1, reads GAGVSQSPRYKVAKRGQDVALRCDPISGHVSLFWYQQALGQGPEFLTYFQNEAQLDKSGLPSDRFFAERPEGSVSTLKIQRTQQEDSAVYLCASSSQGVWNGAFFGQGTRLTVV.

This chain connects TRBV27 to TRBJ2-1; 11 bases align to TRBD1. V shed 5 bases and J 3 bases; nucleotides not matched to a gene: 9. The CDR3 is made up of 17 amino acids. Germline V CDR1 and CDR2: MNHEY, SMNVEV (reference sequence). DNA of the CDR3: TGTGCCAGCAGTGGGGAGACTGGGACAGGGGGCTACAATGAGCAGTTCTTC. This codes for CASSGETGTGGYNEQFF.

V gene TRBV6-5 combines with J gene TRBJ2-3; a weak D match, TRBD1 (6 bases). The CDR3 runs to 15 residues. The V gene's germline CDR1 is MNHEY and CDR2 SVGAGI. V lost 6 bases to trimming and J lost 1 base, with 14 bases between them. CDR3 sequence: CASRKRGGGTDTQYF. The CDR3 nucleotides are TGTGCCAGCAGGAAAAGAGGGGGAGGCACAGATACGCAGTATTTT.

This clone was seen a handful of times. The chain is built from TRBV28 and TRBJ1-5; D not resolved. The length of the CDR3 is 14 residues. Trimming shortened V by 3 bases and J by 6 bases, and 12 bases separated the two germline ends. Germline assignment: CDR1 MDHEN and CDR2 SYDVKM. The CDR3 nucleotides read TGTGCCAGCAGTTTTGGAGGGAACGGTCAGCCCCAGCATTTT. Amino acid sequence: CASSFGGNGQPQHF.

V is TRBV5-4 and J is TRBJ2-7; 8 nucleotides agree with TRBD1. CDR1 and CDR2 (germline): SGHNT, YYREEE (reference sequence). The V segment lost 2 bases and the J segment 7 bases; nucleotides outside the gene matches: 11. The CDR3 has 15 amino acids. As DNA, the CDR3 is TGTGCCAGCAGCTTAGAATGGACAGGGCTAGGGGAGCAGTACTTC. It is translated as CASSLEWTGLGEQYF.

The gene calls are TRBV6-5 and TRBJ2-1; maybe TRBD2 (5 bases). The CDR3 extends over 15 amino acids. Trimming pared 9 bases from V and 3 bases from J, leaving 18 bases between. Germline loops: CDR1 MNHEY, CDR2 SVGAGI. DNA of the CDR3: TGTGCCAGTTCGGAGAGGGCGGGCTACTACAATGAGCAGTTCTTC. It specifies CASSERAGYYNEQFF.

The chain employs TRBV5-1 and TRBJ1-1; D perhaps matches TRBD1 (5 bases). V lost 0 bases to trimming and J lost 1 base, with 10 bases between them. Germline CDR1 SGHRS, CDR2 YFSETQ. The CDR3 loop spans 15 amino acids. The CDR3 DNA is TGCGCCAGCAGCTTGGCGCTACAGGAGAACACTGAAGCTTTCTTT. It codes for CASSLALQENTEAFF.

This clone was seen just once. The chain employs TRBV19 and TRBJ2-7; perhaps TRBD1 as D (6 bases). CDR3 size: 12 residues. The V and J ends lost 5 bases and 4 bases respectively, with 9 bases between them. Per germline, CDR1 LNHDA and CDR2 SQIVND (reference sequence). The CDR3 is CASSFQGYEQYF. CDR3 coding DNA: TGTGCCAGTAGTTTTCAGGGGTACGAGCAGTACTTC. Based on the CDR3 plus reference TRBV19 and TRBJ2-7, the full variable domain is DGGITQSPKYLFRKEGQNVTLSCEQNLNHDAMYWYRQDPGQGLRLIYYSQIVNDFQKGDIAEGYSVSREKKESFPLTVTSAQKNPTAFYLCASSFQGYEQYFGPGTRLTVT.

This chain uses TRBV28 with TRBJ2-7; 8 nucleotides align to TRBD2. Germline values: CDR1 MDHEN, CDR2 SYDVKM. V lost 4 bases, J lost 5 bases, and 10 bases stayed unmatched. This CDR3 has 15 residues. CDR3 protein: CASSSGQRETNEQYF. CDR3 coding DNA: TGTGCCAGCAGTTCTGGGCAGCGGGAGACGAACGAGCAGTACTTC.

This clone appeared a few times. The J gene is TRBJ2-3, the V gene TRBV6-5; tentative D call: TRBD2 (6 bases). V lost 6 bases and J 8 bases, leaving 18 bases between the germline ends. The CDR3 contains 14 residues. Looked up from germline, CDR1 is MNHEY and CDR2 is SVGAGI. The CDR3 loop is CASSLMNSGGTQYF. The CDR3 bases are TGTGCCAGCAGCCTAATGAATAGCGGTGGTACGCAGTATTTT.

The chain joins TRBV4-1 to TRBJ1-3, with a weak D call TRBD1 (5 bases). This CDR3 has 17 amino acids. Germline CDR1 reads MGHRA; CDR2 reads YSYEKL. Trimming removed 0 bases at V and 1 base at J, with 13 bases between. The CDR3 reads CASSQDSGGVSGNTIYF. CDR3 DNA: TGCGCCAGCAGCCAAGATAGCGGAGGGGTATCTGGAAACACCATATATTTT.

V gene TRBV6-6 combines with J gene TRBJ2-5; TRBD1 matches at 9 bases. Germline CDR1 is MNHNY and CDR2 is SVGAGI (reference sequence). Trimming took 5 bases from V and 3 from J; bases not matched to a gene: 7. CDR3 size: 15 residues. The CDR3 loop reads CASSTSRDREETQYF. The CDR3 bases are TGTGCCAGCAGTACGTCAAGGGACAGGGAAGAGACCCAGTACTTC.

V gene TRBV5-1 combines with J gene TRBJ2-7; tentatively, D is TRBD2 (5 bases). V was cut by 1 base and J by 5 bases, with 10 bases left in between. Germline CDR1 reads SGHRS; CDR2 reads YFSETQ. The CDR3 has 13 amino acids. The CDR3 region is CASSLRGADEQYF. CDR3 in DNA: TGCGCCAGCAGCTTGCGGGGAGCTGACGAGCAGTACTTC.

This clone occurred once. This sequence joins TRBV19 and TRBJ1-3, with D hard to call. The CDR3 totals 13 residues. The V end was cut by 7 bases, the J end by 5 bases, with 12 bases between. From germline, CDR1 is LNHDA and CDR2 SQIVND (reference sequence). The CDR3 DNA reads TGTGCCAGTAAACCAGTGCAAAGAAACACCATATATTTT. The encoded protein is CASKPVQRNTIYF.

This clone was detected ten times or more. CDR3 loop: CASSLEAGEFQETQYF. The CDR3 DNA reads TGTGCCAGCAGCTTAGAAGCGGGAGAGTTTCAGGAGACCCAGTACTTC. The gene calls are TRBV11-2 and TRBJ2-5; TRBD2 matches at 8 bases. CDR1 is SGHAT, CDR2 FQNNGV, per germline. This CDR3 comprises 16 residues. Trimming removed 0 bases from V and 5 bases from J; junction bases left unmatched: 8.

The chain has TRBV2 and TRBJ1-2; 7 bases match TRBD1. Trimming removed 6 bases from V and 3 bases from J; junction bases left unmatched: 4. This CDR3 is 13 amino acids long. CDR1 is SNHLY, CDR2 FYNNEI, per germline. The CDR3 loop reads CASSRDRDYGYTF. The DNA for the CDR3 is TGTGCCAGCAGCCGGGACAGAGACTATGGCTACACCTTC.

For the CDR3, the DNA is TGTGCCAGCAGCTTAGTGGTTGGACAGGTTAGCAATCAGCCCCAGCATTTT. Protein sequence: CASSLVVGQVSNQPQHF. The chain uses TRBV7-2 and TRBJ1-5, with 7 positions matching TRBD1. Germline lookup yields CDR1 SGHTA and CDR2 FQGNSA. This CDR3 has 17 residues. V lost 1 base and J lost 0; bases outside the gene matches: 6. Filled out from reference TRBV7-2 and TRBJ1-5, the complete variable domain reads GAGVSQSPSNKVTEKGKDVELRCDPISGHTALYWYRQSLGQGLEFLIYFQGNSAPDKSGLPSDRFSAERTGGSVSTLTIQRTQQEDSAVYLCASSLVVGQVSNQPQHFGDGTRLSIL.

The genes are TRBV15 and TRBJ1-5; a possible D gene is TRBD1 (6 bases). In germline, CDR1 is LNHNV, CDR2 YYDKDF (reference sequence). The V end lost 0 bases, the J end lost 5 bases, and 8 bases lay between the germline ends. CDR3 size: 14 residues. Here the CDR3 reads CATSRDKGDQPQHF. The CDR3 nucleotides read TGTGCCACCAGCAGAGACAAGGGGGATCAGCCCCAGCATTTT.

V gene TRBV3-1 (or the pseudogene TRBV3-2) combines with J gene TRBJ1-2, with TRBD1 matching 7 bases. J lost 8 bases, V lost 2 bases, and 11 bases had no gene match. This CDR3 is 15 amino acids long. Germline loops: CDR1 LGHDT, CDR2 YNNKEL (reference sequence). CDR3 residues: CASSQLSTGAPGYTF. In nucleotides, the CDR3 is TGTGCCAGCAGCCAATTATCCACAGGGGCGCCCGGCTACACCTTC.

This sequence joins TRBV4-2 and TRBJ2-1; TRBD1 is a possible D gene (6 bases). CDR3 length equals 15 residues. Germline V CDR1 and CDR2: LGHNA, YNFKEQ. Deletions cut 1 base from V and 1 base from J, with 8 bases between. The CDR3 nucleotides are TGTGCCAGCAGCCAAGGGACAGAATCCTACAATGAGCAGTTCTTC. Its protein product is CASSQGTESYNEQFF.

In this sample, this clone turned up once. The rearrangement uses TRBV20-1 and TRBJ1-2; D unresolved. V was trimmed by 3 bases and J by 4 bases, leaving 6 bases between them. CDR1 is DFQATT, CDR2 SNEGSKA, per germline (reference sequence). The length of the CDR3 is 11 residues. The CDR3 sequence: CSASASYGYTF. CDR3 sequence (DNA): TGCAGTGCTAGTGCCTCCTATGGCTACACCTTC.

The chain carries TRBV28 and TRBJ1-1; 9 nucleotides line up with TRBD1. CDR1 is MDHEN and CDR2 is SYDVKM in the germline V gene. Trimming cost V 6 bases and J 5 bases; bases outside gene matches: 4. The CDR3 spans 13 residues. The CDR3 is CASRNRGQTEAFF. DNA for the CDR3: TGTGCCAGCAGGAACAGGGGGCAGACTGAAGCTTTCTTT.

The V and J genes are TRBV11-2 and TRBJ2-5; D might be TRBD1 (6 bases). This CDR3 region has 16 residues. CDR1 is SGHAT, CDR2 FQNNGV, per germline. V dropped 5 bases and J dropped 2 bases, with 18 bases sitting between them. The CDR3 region has the DNA TGTGCCAGCAGCCACCCTCCGACAGGCCTTCAAGAGACCCAGTACTTC. The encoded protein is CASSHPPTGLQETQYF.